This T cell receptor beta chain was profiled in a study of CD8+CD57+ T cells in acquired aplastic anemia. Study-wide context: DNA recovered from sorted CD4+ and CD8+ cells had a mean of approximately 3 ug.

CDR3 and TCR beta VDJ profiling relied on a genomic DNA template. A single record per CDR3 protein comes from TCRdb applying MiXCR to the reads. The profile shows some 68,000 distinct CDR3 sequences, approximately 50% of them singletons. Material: sorted CD4+, CD8+, or CD8+CD57+ T cells (not recorded which) from PBMCs. The receptor's source is a human donor in good health, serving as a control.

The DNA for the CDR3 is TGTGCCAGCAGTTACGGGGAGGGATCCTACGAGCAGTACTTC. Its protein product is CASSYGEGSYEQYF. V usage is TRBV6-5 and J usage is TRBJ2-7, with TRBD2 matching 7 bases. The CDR3 sequence is 14 residues long. V was pared by 2 bases and J by 1 base, with 2 bases of the junction left unmatched. Germline CDR1 MNHEY, CDR2 SVGAGI.